These 13 T cell receptor beta chains were all obtained from the same sample, sequenced in a study of PD-1 blockade in classical Hodgkin lymphoma. This table comes from immunoSEQ multiplex PCR, and its TCRdb copy is limited to in-frame clones, with some not included. The sample contains tens of thousands of clones, approximately 79% of which appear only once. Time point described: cycle 4 day 1 (C4D1), after five to seven weeks of nivolumab. Every one of the patients relapsed after autologous stem cell transplantation (brentuximab vedotin exposure was variable). Magnetic depletion of unwanted cells isolated CD4+ T cells from thawed PBMCs. The input for sequencing was CD4+ T cells from blood, taken before the fourth cycle of nivolumab. The receptors were sampled from a human donor with classical Hodgkin lymphoma.

The chain joins TRBV5-1 to TRBJ1-1; no reliable D call. Between the trimmed V and J ends, which lost 5 bases and 2 bases, there was a span of 16 bases. The length of the CDR3 is 15 residues. Germline assignment: CDR1 SGHRS and CDR2 YFSETQ. The CDR3 here is CASRGGWTRNTEAFF. In DNA, the CDR3 is TGCGCCAGCAGAGGTGGTTGGACTCGTAACACTGAAGCTTTCTTT.

In regard to this clone: This specimen includes other DNA sequences encoding the same CDR3. CDR3 residues: CATRGLYNSPLHF. The CDR3 coding sequence is TGTGCCACCAGGGGTCTCTATAATTCACCCCTCCACTTT. The chain combines TRBV27 with TRBJ1-6; a possible D gene is TRBD1 (6 bases). The germline V gene has CDR1 MNHEY and CDR2 SMNVEV (reference sequence). The CDR3 extends over 13 amino acids. The V end lost 10 bases, the J end lost 3 bases, and 10 bases lay between the germline ends.

The chain links TRBV2 to TRBJ2-5; 8 bases align to TRBD2. Germline CDR1 is SNHLY and CDR2 is FYNNEI. The CDR3 has 15 residues. The V and J ends lost 4 bases and 4 bases, in that order; junction bases with no gene match: 8. CDR3: CASSARRGDSETQYF. The CDR3 DNA follows: TGTGCCAGCAGTGCGCGGCGGGGGGATTCAGAGACCCAGTACTTC. Complete variable domain (other parts from reference TRBV2 and TRBJ2-5): EPEVTQTPSHQVTQMGQEVILRCVPISNHLYFYWYRQILGQKVEFLVSFYNNEISEKSEIFDDQFSVERPDGSNFTLKIRSTKLEDSAMYFCASSARRGDSETQYFGPGTRLLVL.

The chain carries TRBV9 and TRBJ2-5; no clear D. V lost 0 bases and J lost 1, with 7 bases in between. This CDR3 is 14 amino acids long. The germline gives CDR1 SGDLS, CDR2 YYNGEE. The CDR3 sequence: CASSVDSSQETQYF. Written as DNA, the CDR3 is TGTGCCAGCAGCGTAGATAGCAGCCAAGAGACCCAGTACTTC.

There are a few counts of this clone. CDR3 loop: CASSFSGTGGNIQYF. The CDR3 bases are TGTGCCAGCAGCTTCTCAGGGACAGGGGGAAACATTCAGTACTTC. The V gene is TRBV5-8, the J gene TRBJ2-4; 11 bases line up with TRBD1. There are 15 residues in the CDR3. The ends lost 2 bases at V and 6 bases at J; junction bases unmatched: 4. Looked up from germline, CDR1 is SGHTS and CDR2 is YDEGEE.

The chain links TRBV7-2 to TRBJ2-7, with D uncertain. V was trimmed by 1 base and J by 6 bases, leaving 7 bases between them. Germline V CDR1 and CDR2: SGHTA, FQGNSA. This CDR3 spans 12 amino acids. CDR3 nucleotide sequence: TGTGCCAGCAGCTTAGAAGGTGCCGAGCAGTACTTC. Its protein product is CASSLEGAEQYF. Complete variable domain (other parts from reference TRBV7-2 and TRBJ2-7): GAGVSQSPSNKVTEKGKDVELRCDPISGHTALYWYRQSLGQGLEFLIYFQGNSAPDKSGLPSDRFSAERTGGSVSTLTIQRTQQEDSAVYLCASSLEGAEQYFGPGTRLTVT.

V usage is TRBV19 and J usage is TRBJ1-6; weak D call: TRBD1 (6 bases). Germline lookup yields CDR1 LNHDA and CDR2 SQIVND (reference sequence). V was pared by 3 bases and J by 10 bases, with 16 bases between. The CDR3 sequence is 15 residues long. The CDR3: CASSIQTGARSPLHF. CDR3 DNA sequence: TGTGCCAGTAGTATTCAAACGGGGGCTAGGTCACCCCTCCACTTT.

This clone came up a few times. V and J are TRBV11-1 and TRBJ1-3; unclear D gene. Trimming removed 3 bases at V and 8 bases at J, with 11 bases between. Germline CDR1 SGHAT, CDR2 FQDESV (reference sequence). This CDR3 region has 13 residues. The CDR3 region is CASSFTEADTIYF. Here the CDR3 DNA reads TGTGCCAGCAGCTTCACCGAGGCGGACACCATATATTTT.

J is TRBJ2-7 and V is TRBV2; TRBD2 is a possible D gene (6 bases). V was cut by 6 bases and J by 4 bases, with 10 bases left in between. This CDR3 contains 12 residues. CDR1 is SNHLY and CDR2 is FYNNEI in the germline V gene. This CDR3 is CASSRDWYEQYF. CDR3 nucleotide sequence: TGTGCCAGCAGCCGGGACTGGTACGAGCAGTACTTC.

The chain joins TRBV27 to TRBJ1-4; maybe TRBD1 (5 bases). V was clipped by 0 bases and J by 6 bases, with 8 bases between them. CDR1 is MNHEY, CDR2 SMNVEV, per germline (reference sequence). This CDR3 has 14 residues. CDR3 residues: CASSLSGGDEKLFF. The DNA of the CDR3 is TGTGCCAGCAGTTTATCAGGAGGGGATGAAAAACTGTTTTTT.

The CDR3 sequence: CASSYSRGFRTEAFF. CDR3 DNA sequence: TGTGCCAGCAGTTACAGTCGGGGTTTCAGGACTGAAGCTTTCTTT. The chain combines TRBV6-5 with TRBJ1-1; D is unresolved. Germline V gene data show CDR1 as MNHEY and CDR2 as SVGAGI. Trimming took off 2 bases at V and 5 bases at J, with 15 bases between the two ends. The CDR3 consists of 15 residues.

The chain is built from TRBV11-3 and TRBJ2-7; D unresolved. The germline CDR1 and CDR2 sequences are SGHNT and YENEEA. CDR3 length: 14 amino acids. Trimming removed 5 bases from V and 0 bases from J, with 11 bases in between. In DNA, the CDR3 is TGTGCCAGCAGCCAAGGTGATACCTCCTACGAGCAGTACTTC. It encodes CASSQGDTSYEQYF.

The chain links TRBV5-1 to TRBJ2-1; TRBD2 aligns across 8 bases. The CDR3 totals 15 residues. Trimming took 5 bases from V and 10 from J; bases not matched to a gene: 14. In germline, CDR1 is SGHRS, CDR2 YFSETQ. CDR3 DNA sequence: TGCGCCAGCAGATCTGCTAGCGGGCTCAATCCGGAGCAGTTCTTC. The encoded protein is CASRSASGLNPEQFF.